The 18 T cell receptor beta chains below were found in one sample sequenced in a study of radiation and T cells in renal cell carcinoma. Sequenced by immunoSEQ multiplex PCR; TCRdb stores in-frame clones only, minus some. The table includes about 20,000 clones, 55% to 80% detected once. Documented treatment: 15 Gy SBRT to primary tumor, nephrectomy 4 weeks later. The sample here was tumor tissue, taken from a patient whose treatment included radiotherapy and nephrectomy. The receptors come from a woman in her 70s with renal cell carcinoma.

This clone was seen once. The chain combines TRBV11-1 with TRBJ2-1; D gene uncertain. The length of the CDR3 is 9 residues. The V and J ends lost 0 bases and 15 bases respectively, with 3 bases between them. Looked up from germline, CDR1 is SGHAT and CDR2 is FQDESV (reference sequence). The CDR3 DNA is TGTGCCAGCAGCTTAGCTGGGTTCTTC. This sequence encodes CASSLAGFF.

In its sample, this clone is medium-sized (0.01 to 0.1%). The chain's CDR3 is CASSQIAGGYTF. The CDR3 DNA reads as TGTGCCAGCAGCCAAATAGCGGGTGGCTACACCTTC. The V gene is TRBV7-9, the J gene TRBJ1-2; no clear D. The CDR3 runs to 12 residues. Germline V gene lookup returns CDR1 SEHNR and CDR2 FQNEAQ (reference sequence). V was cut by 5 bases and J by 7 bases, with 11 bases left in between.

This clone was picked up a small number of times. This chain links TRBV28 with TRBJ2-1, with 12 positions matching TRBD2. CDR3 length equals 15 residues. Trimming cost V 6 bases and J 9 bases; bases outside gene matches: 9. Germline V gene lookup returns CDR1 MDHEN and CDR2 SYDVKM. The CDR3 spells CASRPTSGGNSEQFF. CDR3 nucleotide sequence: TGTGCCAGCAGGCCAACTAGCGGGGGGAATTCTGAGCAGTTCTTC.

In this sample, this clone turned up a few times. The V gene is TRBV2, the J gene TRBJ1-2; D unclear. V lost 2 bases, J lost 2 bases, and 9 bases lay in between. The CDR3 sequence is 14 residues long. The V gene's germline CDR1 is SNHLY and CDR2 FYNNEI. CDR3 sequence: CASSERPGNYGYTF. DNA of the CDR3: TGTGCCAGCAGTGAAAGACCGGGAAACTATGGCTACACCTTC.

This clone was seen a single time. As DNA, the CDR3 is TGCGCCAGCAGCTTGAAGGGTAGTACCGGGGAGCTGTTTTTT. Translating gives CASSLKGSTGELFF. The V gene is TRBV5-1, the J gene TRBJ2-2; D call uncertain. The CDR3 sequence is 14 residues long. V gave up 1 base and J gave up 5 bases, with 9 bases separating them. Germline-derived CDR1 and CDR2 are SGHRS and YFSETQ.

The chain employs TRBV7-8 and TRBJ2-1; 13 bases map to TRBD2. Germline CDR1 and CDR2: SGHVS and FQNEAQ. The CDR3 covers 19 residues. After removal of 5 bases from V and 7 bases from J, the junction contained 17 bases not matched to a gene. The CDR3 nucleotides read TGTGCCAGCAGCGCTCCGGGACTAGCGGGGACACCCTACGAGAATGAGCAGTTCTTC. This translates into CASSAPGLAGTPYENEQFF.

This clone was counted once. CDR3 loop: CASSGTGSGANVLTF. The CDR3 nucleotides are TGTGCCAGCAGTGGGACAGGCTCTGGGGCCAACGTCCTGACTTTC. The V and J genes are TRBV2 and TRBJ2-6; TRBD1 aligns across 7 bases. Trimming cost V 4 bases and J 0 bases; bases outside gene matches: 0. The CDR3 is 15 residues long. Per germline, CDR1 SNHLY and CDR2 FYNNEI. The whole variable domain, filled in from reference TRBV2 and TRBJ2-6, reads EPEVTQTPSHQVTQMGQEVILRCVPISNHLYFYWYRQILGQKVEFLVSFYNNEISEKSEIFDDQFSVERPDGSNFTLKIRSTKLEDSAMYFCASSGTGSGANVLTFGAGSRLTVL.

The chain couples TRBV4-2 to TRBJ2-1, with D maybe TRBD1 (5 bases). The CDR3 is 16 residues long. Germline V gene data show CDR1 as LGHNA and CDR2 as YNFKEQ. V was pared by 0 bases and J by 5 bases, with 14 bases between. DNA of the CDR3: TGTGCCAGCAGCCAAGATAGGCAGGGCAGGGACAATGAGCAGTTCTTC. Residues: CASSQDRQGRDNEQFF.

The chain recombines TRBV7-2 with TRBJ2-7, with D uncertain. The V end was cut by 2 bases, the J end by 4 bases, with 9 bases between. Germline V CDR1 and CDR2: SGHTA, FQGNSA. The CDR3 extends over 13 amino acids. In DNA, the CDR3 is TGTGCCAGCAGCTTAAGGTTGGTGTACGAGCAGTACTTC. Its translation: CASSLRLVYEQYF.

There are a few counts of this clone. V gene TRBV18 combines with J gene TRBJ1-1; D unresolved. Between the trimmed V and J ends, which lost 5 bases and 0 bases, there was a span of 10 bases. Germline V gene sequence: CDR1 KGHSH, CDR2 LQKENI. The CDR3 is 14 residues long. The CDR3 sequence is CASSNSGLNTEAFF. The CDR3 region has the DNA TGTGCCAGCTCAAACTCGGGGTTGAACACTGAAGCTTTCTTT.

This clone occurred a few times. The V and J genes are TRBV7-8 and TRBJ1-2, with TRBD1 as a possible D gene (6 bases). V was pared by 3 bases and J by 2 bases, with 7 bases between. This CDR3 is built from 13 residues. Germline values: CDR1 SGHVS, CDR2 FQNEAQ. The CDR3 loop is CASSFGQNYGYTF. CDR3 DNA: TGTGCCAGCAGCTTCGGACAGAACTATGGCTACACCTTC.

This clone was seen a handful of times. The V gene is TRBV6-5, the J gene TRBJ2-2; no definite D call. The CDR3 extends over 11 amino acids. Germline V CDR1 and CDR2: MNHEY, SVGAGI. Trimming removed 6 bases from V and 6 bases from J, with 5 bases in between. In DNA, the CDR3 is TGTGCCAGCAGCCACTCCGGGGAGCTGTTTTTT. This translates into CASSHSGELFF.

The genes are TRBV27 and TRBJ1-2; TRBD1 matches 8 bases. The CDR3 totals 13 residues. Germline-derived CDR1 and CDR2 are MNHEY and SMNVEV (reference sequence). V shed 0 bases, J shed 9 bases, and the junction held 3 bases outside the gene matches. Here the CDR3 reads CASSLSPGGSYTF. In DNA form, the CDR3 reads TGTGCCAGCAGTTTATCTCCAGGGGGCAGCTACACCTTC.

J is TRBJ1-5 and V is TRBV6-6; the D gene is possibly TRBD1 (5 bases). Germline assignment: CDR1 MNHNY and CDR2 SVGAGI (reference sequence). V was pared by 5 bases and J by 10 bases, with 24 bases between. CDR3 length equals 16 residues. The chain's CDR3 is CASSAGTGLRIRPQHF. The CDR3 DNA sequence: TGTGCCAGCAGTGCGGGGACGGGACTTCGAATACGTCCCCAGCATTTT.

V is TRBV7-9 and J is TRBJ2-1; 10 nucleotides match TRBD2. V lost 5 bases, J lost 8 bases, and 12 bases stayed unmatched. The CDR3 spans 16 residues. Germline V gene sequence: CDR1 SEHNR, CDR2 FQNEAQ (reference sequence). CDR3 in amino acids: CASSPRTSGLLDEQFF. The CDR3 bases are TGTGCCAGCAGCCCTAGGACTAGCGGACTTCTCGATGAGCAGTTCTTC.

In its sample, this clone was seen once. The chain combines TRBV9 with TRBJ2-5, with a weak D call TRBD2 (7 bases). Between the trimmed V and J ends, which lost 3 bases and 5 bases, there was a span of 11 bases. CDR3 length: 13 amino acids. CDR1 and CDR2 (germline): SGDLS, YYNGEE. CDR3 residues: CASSGGGDETQYF. The CDR3 coding sequence is TGTGCCAGCAGCGGGGGGGGCGACGAGACCCAGTACTTC.

This clone was found a few times. The chain joins TRBV27 to TRBJ1-2; 7 positions match TRBD1. J gave up 4 bases and V 8 bases, and 13 bases lay outside the gene matches. The CDR3 is 15 residues long. Germline V gene data show CDR1 as MNHEY and CDR2 as SMNVEV (reference sequence). The CDR3: CASQAGGGHGYGYTF. CDR3 DNA: TGTGCCAGCCAGGCAGGGGGGGGGCACGGCTATGGCTACACCTTC.

Within the sample, this clone is medium-sized. The gene calls are TRBV18 and TRBJ1-5; D unclear. The CDR3 loop spans 14 amino acids. From germline, CDR1 is KGHSH and CDR2 LQKENI. Trimming stripped 3 bases from V and 6 bases from J, with 12 bases between. This chain's CDR3 is CASSPDFSGQPQHF. CDR3 bases: TGTGCCAGCTCACCGGACTTTTCGGGTCAGCCCCAGCATTTT.